This TCR beta chain was captured in a study of Graves' ophthalmopathy and Graves' hyperthyroidism. Hyperthyroidism counted as stable given no ophthalmopathy within 18 months of follow-up. No donor had other autoimmune disease, uncontrolled infection, pregnancy or lactation. Germline V CDR1 and CDR2: LNHDA, SQIVND (reference sequence). Trimming took 1 base from V and 4 from J, leaving 13 bases between them. CDR3 size: 15 residues. Amplification from RNA transcripts yielded the TCR beta CDR3 regions. An initial RT-PCR round employing HTBI primers preceded a second-round multiplex PCR. TCRdb passed the multiplex PCR reads through MiXCR, listing each CDR3 protein once. This table has hundreds of thousands of distinct CDR3 sequences, over 20% appearing once. There are many counts of this clonotype.

Input material: peripheral blood. The sequence came from a woman aged 18-35 years with stable Graves' hyperthyroidism. Some clones in this sample may be carry-over from other donors' samples. The chain employs TRBV19 and TRBJ1-2; possibly TRBD1 for D (5 bases). CDR3 nucleotide sequence: TGTGCCAGTAGTATAGCCGGGGGGTCGGTCTATGGCTACACCTTC. Its translation: CASSIAGGSVYGYTF.